A single count supports the clone carrying this TCR beta chain. Antigen: not known. The record originates from a study of OX40 agonist ivuxolimab in advanced cancers. Study context: Ivuxolimab, an agonist antibody against OX40 (CD134), was given to patients.

General study results and limits: Clones of CD4+ and CD8+ blood T cells grew by week 6 at doses of 0.1 to 3.0 mg/kg.

The method was immunoSEQ multiplex PCR; TCRdb's version includes in-frame clones alone and lacks a portion of them. The sample holds tens of thousands of clones; 85% to 90% are singletons and the top ten take roughly 4.4%. The receptor comes from an adult with an advanced solid tumor such as melanoma, head and neck, liver or kidney cancer. Material: CD4+ or CD8+ T cells sorted from blood, obtained in a trial of the OX40 agonist ivuxolimab.

The CDR3, as DNA: TGTGCCAGTAGTATAACTAAAAACAAAAACATTCAGTACTTC. Protein product: CASSITKNKNIQYF. The chain has TRBV19 and TRBJ2-4; D ambiguous. Germline V lookup: CDR1 LNHDA, CDR2 SQIVND (reference sequence). This CDR3 is 14 amino acids long. With 2 bases removed from V and 3 bases from J, the gap between germline ends came to 8 bases.